This T cell receptor (beta chain) originates from a study of OX40 agonist ivuxolimab in advanced cancers. Looking at the study overall: Ivuxolimab was delivered to patients intravenously every 2 weeks at doses spanning 0.01 to 10 mg/kg.

General study results and limits: With doses of 0.1 to 3.0 mg/kg, CD4+ and CD8+ blood T cells had undergone clonal expansion by week 6.

This clone was observed once. Its antigen is not known. Germline V gene data show CDR1 as PRHDT and CDR2 as FYEKMQ (reference sequence). J gave up 2 bases and V 4 bases, and 4 bases lay outside the gene matches. This CDR3 contains 15 residues. Repertoires were generated with immunoSEQ multiplex PCR, while TCRdb's copy carries only in-frame clones and drops some. The data contain some 33,000 clones, around 81% of them singletons. The chain combines TRBV13 with TRBJ2-3; TRBD2 aligns across 9 bases. The clonotype was recovered from an adult with an advanced solid tumor such as melanoma, head and neck, liver or kidney cancer. This material consisted of CD4+ or CD8+ T cells sorted from blood, taken in a trial of the OX40 agonist ivuxolimab. CDR3 nucleotide sequence: TGTGCCAGCAGCTCCCTAGCGGGACCCACAGATACGCAGTATTTT. Protein product: CASSSLAGPTDTQYF.